This TCR beta chain was sequenced for a study of blood T cell repertoires in COVID-19. Study-wide context: Specimens from acute and convalescent COVID-19 originated in the United States, Italy and Spain. Nucleic acid was either cDNA or gDNA, and it came from T cells, B-cell-depleted T cells, or PBMCs.

The ends lost 1 base at V and 6 bases at J; junction bases unmatched: 4. Germline values: CDR1 SGHRS, CDR2 YFSETQ. This CDR3 is built from 15 residues. In the source study's methods: By means of reference gene primer amplification, nucleated cell counts were estimated. Measured with immunoSEQ multiplex PCR; TCRdb has only the in-frame clones, and not every one. Clone size and the V and J calls come from that table; the DNA yielded D and trimming. The sample consists of about 86,000 clones, roughly 86% of them appearing once. Source material: peripheral blood. This TCR was sampled from a woman older than 75 with acute or convalescent COVID-19. The rearrangement joins TRBV5-1 to TRBJ2-3; 11 positions match TRBD1. CDR3 sequence (DNA): TGCGCCAGCAGCTTGTCTGGACAGGGGGCTGATACGCAGTATTTT. Encoded protein: CASSLSGQGADTQYF.